These 26 T cell receptor beta chains originate from one sample sequenced in a study of blood T cell repertoires in COVID-19 (TCRdb year 2020). The receptor library was made with the immunoSEQ multiplex PCR assay. The source is immuneACCESS, and TCRdb retained only in-frame sequences with V and J called. Part of the clones is not carried over; for the studies checked, unresolved V genes explain less than half of this, and the remainder is unexplained. The sample has approximately 120,000 clones on record, roughly 80% of them singletons. The biggest ten clones account for about 4.1% of the sample. Sequenced material: peripheral blood. These receptors came from a human donor in a cohort sampled during active or convalescent COVID-19.

The chain links TRBV5-1 to TRBJ2-7, with 13 bases matching TRBD2. CDR1 is SGHRS and CDR2 is YFSETQ in the germline V gene. The V segment lost 5 bases and the J segment 3 bases; nucleotides outside the gene matches: 5. The CDR3 is 15 residues long. The chain's CDR3 is CASSRGLAGDYEQYF. The CDR3 DNA reads as TGCGCCAGCAGTCGTGGACTAGCGGGGGACTACGAGCAGTACTTC.

This chain links TRBV7-3 with TRBJ2-2; 7 nucleotides match TRBD1. V shed 5 bases and J 5 bases; nucleotides not matched to a gene: 8. Germline CDR1 is SGHTA and CDR2 is FQGTGA. The CDR3 sequence is 15 residues long. CDR3 sequence (DNA): TGTGCCAGCAGCGTCCGACAGGGCGGGACCGGGGAGCTGTTTTTT. Its protein product is CASSVRQGGTGELFF.

The chain combines TRBV9 with TRBJ1-3; no firm D call. With 2 bases removed from V and 1 base from J, the gap between germline ends came to 7 bases. The CDR3 contains 14 residues. Germline V lookup: CDR1 SGDLS, CDR2 YYNGEE. This CDR3 reads CASSVRGSGNTIYF. CDR3 DNA: TGTGCCAGCAGCGTTCGAGGGTCTGGAAACACCATATATTTT. Variable domain in full (rest from reference TRBV9 and TRBJ1-3): DSGVTQTPKHLITATGQRVTLRCSPRSGDLSVYWYQQSLDQGLQFLIQYYNGEERAKGNILERFSAQQFPDLHSELNLSSLELGDSALYFCASSVRGSGNTIYFGEGSWLTVV.

This clone was recorded a few times. This chain connects TRBV5-8 to TRBJ2-5; 10 nucleotides agree with TRBD2. The V gene's germline CDR1 is SGHTS and CDR2 YDEGEE. This CDR3 is 18 amino acids long. Unmatched junction bases numbered 17, after V lost 4 bases and J lost 5 bases. CDR3 sequence reads: CASSDWWASGGQGETQYF. The CDR3 region has the DNA TGTGCCAGCAGCGATTGGTGGGCTAGCGGGGGCCAAGGGGAGACCCAGTACTTC.

V and J are TRBV11-2 and TRBJ2-3; 10 nucleotides agree with TRBD2. J was trimmed by 2 bases and V by 0 bases; bases with no gene match: 14. Per germline, CDR1 SGHAT and CDR2 FQNNGV. The CDR3 extends over 20 amino acids. CDR3 sequence reads: CASSLDNRWLAGGTTDTQYF. Here the CDR3 DNA reads TGTGCCAGCAGCTTAGATAACCGGTGGTTAGCGGGGGGTACCACAGATACGCAGTATTTT.

The genes are TRBV9 and TRBJ1-2; D not resolved. Trimming shortened V by 0 bases and J by 1 base, and 10 bases separated the two germline ends. The germline CDR1 and CDR2 sequences are SGDLS and YYNGEE. CDR3 length equals 15 residues. As DNA, the CDR3 is TGTGCCAGCAGCGTAGAGGCGACAAGTAACTATGGCTACACCTTC. Protein sequence: CASSVEATSNYGYTF.

This chain joins TRBV3-1 (or the pseudogene TRBV3-2) and TRBJ2-7; D unresolved. Germline CDR1 and CDR2: LGHDT and YNNKEL (reference sequence). The V end lost 2 bases, the J end lost 0 bases, and 8 bases lay between the germline ends. The CDR3 has 14 residues. The DNA of the CDR3 is TGTGCCAGCAGCCAATCAGCGCACTCCTACGAGCAGTACTTC. Translation: CASSQSAHSYEQYF.

The chain uses TRBV21-1 and TRBJ2-2; the table's D call, TRBD1, has no DNA check behind it. TRBV21-1 is classified as a pseudogene. There are 18 residues in the CDR3. For the CDR3, the DNA is TGTGCCAGCAGCAACAAGGACAGGGGGCAACTTGACACCGGGGAGCTGTTTTTT. Its translation: CASSNKDRGQLDTGELFF.

The chain carries TRBV27 and TRBJ1-6, with D possibly being TRBD1 (6 bases). This CDR3 has 14 residues. CDR1 is MNHEY and CDR2 is SMNVEV in the germline V gene (reference sequence). The V end was cut by 2 bases, the J end by 10 bases, with 12 bases between. The CDR3: CASSLIQGTSPLHF. The CDR3 DNA reads TGTGCCAGCAGTTTAATTCAGGGGACCTCACCCCTCCACTTT.

J is TRBJ2-2 and V is TRBV5-4; no reliable D call. The germline gives CDR1 SGHNT, CDR2 YYREEE (reference sequence). CDR3 length: 15 amino acids. Trimming took off 5 bases at V and 0 bases at J, with 11 bases between the two ends. CDR3: CASRTYKANTGELFF. Here the CDR3 DNA reads TGTGCCAGCAGAACCTATAAAGCGAACACCGGGGAGCTGTTTTTT.

The V and J genes are TRBV7-9 and TRBJ2-7; 7 bases line up with TRBD1. The CDR3 totals 16 residues. The V segment lost 0 bases and the J segment 0 bases; nucleotides outside the gene matches: 5. Germline V gene sequence: CDR1 SEHNR, CDR2 FQNEAQ (reference sequence). CDR3 sequence reads: CASSLASKGASYEQYF. CDR3 nucleotide sequence: TGTGCCAGCAGCTTAGCTAGCAAGGGGGCCTCCTACGAGCAGTACTTC.

V is TRBV6-6 and J is TRBJ2-5; TRBD2 agrees at 7 bases. J lost 2 bases, V lost 4 bases, and 10 bases had no gene match. Germline CDR1 MNHNY, CDR2 SVGAGI (reference sequence). This CDR3 has 16 residues. The CDR3 DNA reads as TGTGCCAGCAGTTCGGGGGGTCTGTGGCCACAAGAGACCCAGTACTTC. This translates into CASSSGGLWPQETQYF.

This chain links TRBV19 with TRBJ2-1, with 14 nucleotides matching TRBD2. The germline CDR1 and CDR2 sequences are LNHDA and SQIVND (reference sequence). Unmatched junction bases numbered 10, after V lost 6 bases and J lost 0 bases. The CDR3 extends over 19 amino acids. The CDR3 loop is CASRRGLAGARGSYNEQFF. The CDR3 coding sequence is TGTGCCAGTAGGAGGGGACTAGCGGGAGCTCGTGGCTCCTACAATGAGCAGTTCTTC.

CDR3 protein: CASSQVGLWSEGAGELFF. In DNA form, the CDR3 reads TGTGCCAGCAGCCAAGTTGGGCTGTGGAGCGAAGGGGCCGGGGAGCTGTTTTTT. This chain links TRBV4-2 with TRBJ2-2; possibly TRBD1 for D (5 bases). Germline CDR1 and CDR2: LGHNA and YNFKEQ. The CDR3 runs 18 residues. V was clipped by 1 base and J by 6 bases, with 21 bases between them.

This clone was recorded a few times. This chain connects TRBV5-1 to TRBJ1-2, with D maybe TRBD1 (5 bases). This CDR3 contains 13 residues. V was clipped by 3 bases and J by 4 bases, with 10 bases between them. The germline V gene encodes CDR1 SGHRS and CDR2 YFSETQ. The CDR3 spells CASSSPTGYGYTF. The DNA of the CDR3 is TGCGCCAGCAGCTCTCCTACAGGCTATGGCTACACCTTC. Combining the CDR3 with reference TRBV5-1 and TRBJ1-2 gives the whole variable domain KAGVTQTPRYLIKTRGQQVTLSCSPISGHRSVSWYQQTPGQGLQFLFEYFSETQRNKGNFPGRFSGRQFSNSRSEMNVSTLELGDSALYLCASSSPTGYGYTFGSGTRLTVV.

The chain employs TRBV24-1 and TRBJ2-2; TRBD1 matches at 9 bases. Germline V CDR1 and CDR2: KGHDR, SFDVKD. This CDR3 spans 14 amino acids. J was trimmed by 6 bases and V by 8 bases; bases with no gene match: 6. CDR3 bases: TGTGCCACCAAGGGACAGGGCGGCCCCGGGGAGCTGTTTTTT. Translating it yields CATKGQGGPGELFF.

The V gene is TRBV12-3 or TRBV12-4, the J gene TRBJ2-5; D is possibly TRBD1 (5 bases). Trimming took 4 bases from V and 2 from J, leaving 8 bases between them. The CDR3 runs to 13 residues. The CDR3 spells CASSSPGQETQYF. Written as DNA, the CDR3 is TGTGCCAGCAGTTCACCAGGGCAAGAGACCCAGTACTTC.

The chain joins TRBV7-2 to TRBJ1-3; TRBD1 aligns across 9 bases. The V and J ends lost 4 bases and 0 bases, in that order; junction bases with no gene match: 13. There are 19 residues in the CDR3. Germline CDR1 SGHTA, CDR2 FQGNSA. In nucleotides, the CDR3 is TGTGCCAGCAGCTCCGGACAGGGGCGTCGTTTCTACTCTGGAAACACCATATATTTT. Translation: CASSSGQGRRFYSGNTIYF.

V gene TRBV5-6 combines with J gene TRBJ1-6; D call uncertain. Per the germline V gene, CDR1 is SGHDT and CDR2 is YYEEEE. V was clipped by 3 bases and J by 2 bases, with 9 bases between them. The CDR3 sequence is 15 residues long. The CDR3 loop is CASSYGSPYNSPLHF. CDR3 sequence (DNA): TGTGCCAGCAGCTACGGGAGCCCCTATAATTCACCCCTCCACTTT.

This chain's CDR3 is CASSFVDEQYF. The DNA of the CDR3 is TGTGCCAGCAGTTTTGTCGACGAGCAGTACTTC. The rearrangement joins TRBV12-3 or TRBV12-4 to TRBJ2-7; D gene ambiguous. The V end lost 3 bases, the J end lost 5 bases, and 5 bases lay between the germline ends. The CDR3 length is 11 residues.

The gene calls are TRBV7-9 and TRBJ2-1; 8 nucleotides align to TRBD2. The CDR3 is made up of 15 amino acids. Germline lookup yields CDR1 SEHNR and CDR2 FQNEAQ (reference sequence). Trimming removed 5 bases from V and 8 bases from J; junction bases left unmatched: 11. In DNA form, the CDR3 reads TGTGCCAGCAGCCCTATTCGGGGGGGCAGCGATGAGCAGTTCTTC. This encodes CASSPIRGGSDEQFF.

The chain links TRBV19 to TRBJ1-1, with a weak D call TRBD1 (5 bases). Germline loops: CDR1 LNHDA, CDR2 SQIVND (reference sequence). This CDR3 comprises 13 residues. Between the trimmed V and J ends, which lost 7 bases and 1 base, there was a span of 10 bases. CDR3: CASKGPGNTEAFF. The CDR3 DNA follows: TGTGCCAGTAAGGGGCCCGGGAACACTGAAGCTTTCTTT.

The rearrangement links TRBV28 to TRBJ2-2, with TRBD2 matching 13 bases. The germline V gene encodes CDR1 MDHEN and CDR2 SYDVKM. The V segment lost 3 bases and the J segment 0 bases; nucleotides outside the gene matches: 10. The CDR3 is made up of 20 amino acids. CDR3 DNA: TGTGCCAGCAGTTTGTTTTGGACTAGCGGGAGAAAGGCGAACACCGGGGAGCTGTTTTTT. This codes for CASSLFWTSGRKANTGELFF.

Worth noting for this clone: Other DNA sequences in this specimen translate into the identical CDR3. The chain combines TRBV4-3 with TRBJ2-5, with TRBD2 matching 12 bases. Germline loops: CDR1 LGHNA, CDR2 YSLEER. This CDR3 is built from 14 residues. V dropped 4 bases and J dropped 5; count of bases not matched to a gene: 2. CDR3 loop: CASSPSGRAETQYF. DNA of the CDR3: TGCGCCAGCAGCCCTAGCGGGAGGGCCGAGACCCAGTACTTC.

To note about this clone: Within the sample, other DNA sequences also encode this same CDR3. The chain is built from TRBV12-3 or TRBV12-4 and TRBJ2-7, with D possibly being TRBD2 (6 bases). There are 12 residues in the CDR3. Trimming removed 6 bases at V and 2 bases at J, with 8 bases between. CDR3 sequence: CASSSGAYEQYF. The CDR3, as DNA: TGTGCCAGCAGCTCGGGGGCCTACGAGCAGTACTTC.

The chain recombines TRBV9 with TRBJ2-2; D may be TRBD2 (5 bases). In germline, CDR1 is SGDLS, CDR2 YYNGEE. The CDR3 covers 13 residues. Deletions cut 4 bases from V and 1 base from J, with 5 bases between. The CDR3 loop reads CASSRGNTGELFF. CDR3 nucleotide sequence: TGTGCCAGCAGCCGGGGGAACACCGGGGAGCTGTTTTTT.